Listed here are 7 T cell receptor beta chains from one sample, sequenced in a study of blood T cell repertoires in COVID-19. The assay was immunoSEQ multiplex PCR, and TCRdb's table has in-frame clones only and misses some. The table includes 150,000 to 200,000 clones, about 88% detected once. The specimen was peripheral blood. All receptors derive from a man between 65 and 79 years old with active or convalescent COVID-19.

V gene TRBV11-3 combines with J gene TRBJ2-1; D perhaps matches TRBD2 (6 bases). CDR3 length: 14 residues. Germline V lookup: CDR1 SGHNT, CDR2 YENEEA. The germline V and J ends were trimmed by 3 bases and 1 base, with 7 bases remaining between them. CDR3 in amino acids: CASSFGSSYNEQFF. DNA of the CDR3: TGTGCCAGCAGCTTCGGGAGTTCCTACAATGAGCAGTTCTTC.

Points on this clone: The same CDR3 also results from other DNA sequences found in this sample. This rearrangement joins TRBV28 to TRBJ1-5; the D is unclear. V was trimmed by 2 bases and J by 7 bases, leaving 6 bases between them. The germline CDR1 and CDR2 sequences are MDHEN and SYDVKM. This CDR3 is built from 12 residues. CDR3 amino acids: CASSLSGQPQHF. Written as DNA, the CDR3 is TGTGCCAGCAGTTTAAGTGGCCAGCCCCAGCATTTT. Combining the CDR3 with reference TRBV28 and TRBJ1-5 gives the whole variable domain DVKVTQSSRYLVKRTGEKVFLECVQDMDHENMFWYRQDPGLGLRLIYFSYDVKMKEKGDIPEGYSVSREKKERFSLILESASTNQTSMYLCASSLSGQPQHFGDGTRLSIL.

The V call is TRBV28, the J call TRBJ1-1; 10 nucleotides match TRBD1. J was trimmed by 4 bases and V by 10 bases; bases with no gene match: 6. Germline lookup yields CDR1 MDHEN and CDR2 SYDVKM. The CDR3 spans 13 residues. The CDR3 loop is CATSGQGGTEAFF. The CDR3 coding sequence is TGTGCCACCTCAGGACAGGGGGGCACTGAAGCTTTCTTT.

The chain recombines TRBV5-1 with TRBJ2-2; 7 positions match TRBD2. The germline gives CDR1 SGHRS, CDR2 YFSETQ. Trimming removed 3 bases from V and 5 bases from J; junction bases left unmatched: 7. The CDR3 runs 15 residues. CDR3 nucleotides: TGCGCCAGCAGCTATCCCCAGGGAGGGACCGGGGAGCTGTTTTTT. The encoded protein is CASSYPQGGTGELFF.

The CDR3 sequence is CASRTQGAEQYF. For the CDR3, the DNA is TGTGCCAGCAGAACCCAGGGCGCCGAGCAGTACTTC. V gene TRBV28 combines with J gene TRBJ2-7; weak D call: TRBD1 (5 bases). This CDR3 comprises 12 residues. V was pared by 6 bases and J by 6 bases, with 12 bases between. The germline V gene has CDR1 MDHEN and CDR2 SYDVKM.

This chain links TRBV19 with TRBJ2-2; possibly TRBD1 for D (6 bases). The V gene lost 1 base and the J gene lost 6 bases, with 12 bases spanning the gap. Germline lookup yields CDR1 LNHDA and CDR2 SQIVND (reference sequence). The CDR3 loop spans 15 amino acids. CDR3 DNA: TGTGCCAGTAGTATAGCGGACAGATCTCCCGGGGAGCTGTTTTTT. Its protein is CASSIADRSPGELFF.

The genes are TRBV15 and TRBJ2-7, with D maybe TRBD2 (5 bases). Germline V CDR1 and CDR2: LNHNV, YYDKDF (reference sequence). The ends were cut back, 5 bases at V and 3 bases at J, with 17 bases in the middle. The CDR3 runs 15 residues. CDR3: CATSLRGSGGYEQYF. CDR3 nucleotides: TGTGCCACCAGCCTTCGAGGGAGTGGCGGCTACGAGCAGTACTTC. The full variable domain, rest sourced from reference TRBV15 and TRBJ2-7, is DAMVIQNPRYQVTQFGKPVTLSCSQTLNHNVMYWYQQKSSQAPKLLFHYYDKDFNNEADTPDNFQSRRPNTSFCFLDIRSPGLGDTAMYLCATSLRGSGGYEQYFGPGTRLTVT.